The 15 T cell receptor beta chains in this list originate from one sample, sequenced in a study of cytomegalovirus exposure and HLA in healthy donors. PCR involved 60 Vbeta and 13 Jbeta primers. Sequencing was performed with immunoSEQ multiplex PCR; in TCRdb, only in-frame clones are kept and a portion is missing. Among 90,000 to 120,000 clones listed, 75% to 80% were seen once. The sample comprised PBMCs. The receptor set was obtained from a man aged 55-75 years in good health and CMV-seropositive.

This rearrangement joins TRBV5-8 to TRBJ1-4, with D maybe TRBD1 (5 bases). CDR3 length equals 16 residues. V lost 5 bases to trimming and J lost 4 bases, with 18 bases between them. CDR1 is SGHTS, CDR2 YDEGEE, per germline. The CDR3 region has the DNA TGTGCCAGCAGATTTGGACGGGGAGGGGTTAATGAAAAACTGTTTTTT. It yields the protein CASRFGRGGVNEKLFF.

This chain connects TRBV5-1 to TRBJ2-5; possible D gene TRBD1, 5 bases. V lost 0 bases and J 1 base, leaving 10 bases between the germline ends. Germline CDR1 is SGHRS and CDR2 is YFSETQ. This CDR3 is 15 amino acids long. CDR3 DNA sequence: TGCGCCAGCAGCTTGGAAACAGGCTCCCAAGAGACCCAGTACTTC. Its protein product is CASSLETGSQETQYF.

As concerns this clone: The same CDR3 also results from other DNA sequences found in this sample. The chain uses TRBV9 and TRBJ1-3; maybe TRBD1 (5 bases). The CDR3 totals 14 residues. Trimming stripped 2 bases from V and 1 base from J, with 7 bases between. Looked up from germline, CDR1 is SGDLS and CDR2 is YYNGEE. This CDR3 is CASSVSGSGNTIYF. DNA for the CDR3: TGTGCCAGCAGCGTCTCAGGGTCTGGAAACACCATATATTTT.

This clone was counted once. The rearrangement uses TRBV6-6 and TRBJ1-1; perhaps TRBD1 as D (5 bases). Trimming removed 8 bases from V and 5 bases from J, with 9 bases in between. The CDR3 covers 11 residues. In germline, CDR1 is MNHNY, CDR2 SVGAGI (reference sequence). As DNA, the CDR3 is TGTGCCAGCGGGGGGGGGACTGAAGCTTTCTTT. This codes for CASGGGTEAFF.

The gene calls are TRBV7-8 and TRBJ1-5; possibly TRBD1 for D (5 bases). The CDR3 runs 17 residues. V lost 0 bases and J 5 bases, leaving 17 bases between the germline ends. The germline V gene encodes CDR1 SGHVS and CDR2 FQNEAQ. CDR3: CASSLAGGNRGDQPQHF. CDR3 DNA sequence: TGTGCCAGCAGCTTAGCGGGGGGGAATCGGGGTGATCAGCCCCAGCATTTT.

The chain recombines TRBV19 with TRBJ1-5; tentative D call: TRBD1 (5 bases). The V gene lost 6 bases and the J gene lost 0 bases, with 12 bases spanning the gap. CDR3 length: 15 residues. Germline lookup yields CDR1 LNHDA and CDR2 SQIVND (reference sequence). The CDR3 is CASRPGWGSNQPQHF. The DNA of the CDR3 is TGTGCCAGTAGGCCAGGGTGGGGTAGCAATCAGCCCCAGCATTTT.

The chain joins TRBV2 to TRBJ1-6; no firm D call. Germline CDR1 is SNHLY and CDR2 is FYNNEI. Trimming shortened V by 6 bases and J by 7 bases, and 25 bases separated the two germline ends. The length of the CDR3 is 18 residues. The chain's CDR3 is CASSPQEGWAAQNSPLHF. DNA for the CDR3: TGTGCCAGCAGCCCTCAGGAGGGTTGGGCAGCCCAGAATTCACCCCTCCACTTT.

The chain is built from TRBV18 and TRBJ1-1; possible D gene TRBD1, 5 bases. Germline V gene lookup returns CDR1 KGHSH and CDR2 LQKENI. Trimming pared 3 bases from V and 3 bases from J, leaving 11 bases between. This CDR3 spans 14 amino acids. CDR3 DNA sequence: TGTGCCAGCTCACCCTCTCAGGGATACACTGAAGCTTTCTTT. Translated: CASSPSQGYTEAFF.

In its sample, this clone was seen a few times. The chain employs TRBV28 and TRBJ1-2; 10 bases align to TRBD1. This CDR3 is built from 16 residues. V shed 4 bases and J 10 bases; nucleotides not matched to a gene: 15. Germline CDR1 and CDR2: MDHEN and SYDVKM. CDR3 sequence (DNA): TGTGCCAGCAGTTCAACCTTCGCCGGGACAGGGGATGCCTACACCTTC. Protein product: CASSSTFAGTGDAYTF.

The genes are TRBV7-2 and TRBJ2-1, with TRBD2 matching 11 bases. Germline lookup yields CDR1 SGHTA and CDR2 FQGNSA. The length of the CDR3 is 15 residues. V shed 5 bases and J 15 bases; nucleotides not matched to a gene: 15. The CDR3 reads CASSTAASGGLTRFF. The CDR3 DNA is TGTGCCAGCAGCACTGCGGCTAGCGGGGGGTTAACACGGTTCTTC.

V is TRBV19 and J is TRBJ1-6, with D possibly TRBD1 on 6 matching bases. Germline values: CDR1 LNHDA, CDR2 SQIVND (reference sequence). The CDR3 length is 16 residues. The V end lost 5 bases, the J end lost 4 bases, and 15 bases lay between the germline ends. The CDR3 is CASSLQGPAYNSPLHF. The CDR3, as DNA: TGTGCCAGTAGTCTACAGGGCCCGGCTTATAATTCACCCCTCCACTTT. Filled out from reference TRBV19 and TRBJ1-6, the complete variable domain reads DGGITQSPKYLFRKEGQNVTLSCEQNLNHDAMYWYRQDPGQGLRLIYYSQIVNDFQKGDIAEGYSVSREKKESFPLTVTSAQKNPTAFYLCASSLQGPAYNSPLHFGNGTRLTVT.

CDR3 nucleotides: TGTGCCAGCAGCTACCGGGGGGGGTATGGGAATGAGCAGTTCTTC. Translating it yields CASSYRGGYGNEQFF. The rearrangement joins TRBV7-8 to TRBJ2-1; 8 bases are shared with TRBD2. V trimming: 4 bases; J trimming: 7 bases; junction bases outside the gene matches: 9. Germline CDR1 SGHVS, CDR2 FQNEAQ. This CDR3 is built from 15 residues.

On this clone itself: An end of the junction differs from the germline gene, which may be a read error. The chain recombines TRBV10-3 with TRBJ2-3; D may be TRBD1 or TRBD2 (5 bases each). Per germline, CDR1 ENHRY and CDR2 SYGVKD. The CDR3 sequence is 15 residues long. The chain's CDR3 is CAVSEGQGRTDTQYF. CDR3 coding DNA: TGTGCCGTCAGTGAGGGCCAGGGTCGCACAGATACGCAGTATTTT.

V usage is TRBV9 and J usage is TRBJ2-5; 15 bases agree with TRBD2. V lost 3 bases to trimming and J lost 5 bases; unmatched junction nucleotides: 8. CDR3 length equals 17 residues. Per germline, CDR1 SGDLS and CDR2 YYNGEE. Written as DNA, the CDR3 is TGTGCCAGCAGCGCCCGGACTAGCGGGGGGGCAAGGGAGACCCAGTACTTC. This gives the protein CASSARTSGGARETQYF.

This clone occurred once. The chain has TRBV2 and TRBJ2-2; D ambiguous. CDR1 is SNHLY, CDR2 FYNNEI, per germline. The CDR3 is 15 residues long. V lost 1 base and J 7 bases, leaving 13 bases between the germline ends. The CDR3 DNA is TGTGCCAGCAGTGAAGTAGCCCTCCTTCTCGGGGAGCTGTTTTTT. Its translation: CASSEVALLLGELFF.